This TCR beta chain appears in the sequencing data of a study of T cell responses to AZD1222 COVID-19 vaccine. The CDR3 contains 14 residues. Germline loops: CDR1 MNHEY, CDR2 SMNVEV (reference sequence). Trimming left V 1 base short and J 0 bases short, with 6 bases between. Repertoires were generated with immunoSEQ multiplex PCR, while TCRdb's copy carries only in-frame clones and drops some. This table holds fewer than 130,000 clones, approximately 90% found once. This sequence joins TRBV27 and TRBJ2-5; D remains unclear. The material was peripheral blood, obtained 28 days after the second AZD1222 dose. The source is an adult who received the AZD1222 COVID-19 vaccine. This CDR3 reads CASSLYQNQETQYF. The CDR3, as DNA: TGTGCCAGCAGTTTATATCAGAACCAAGAGACCCAGTACTTC.